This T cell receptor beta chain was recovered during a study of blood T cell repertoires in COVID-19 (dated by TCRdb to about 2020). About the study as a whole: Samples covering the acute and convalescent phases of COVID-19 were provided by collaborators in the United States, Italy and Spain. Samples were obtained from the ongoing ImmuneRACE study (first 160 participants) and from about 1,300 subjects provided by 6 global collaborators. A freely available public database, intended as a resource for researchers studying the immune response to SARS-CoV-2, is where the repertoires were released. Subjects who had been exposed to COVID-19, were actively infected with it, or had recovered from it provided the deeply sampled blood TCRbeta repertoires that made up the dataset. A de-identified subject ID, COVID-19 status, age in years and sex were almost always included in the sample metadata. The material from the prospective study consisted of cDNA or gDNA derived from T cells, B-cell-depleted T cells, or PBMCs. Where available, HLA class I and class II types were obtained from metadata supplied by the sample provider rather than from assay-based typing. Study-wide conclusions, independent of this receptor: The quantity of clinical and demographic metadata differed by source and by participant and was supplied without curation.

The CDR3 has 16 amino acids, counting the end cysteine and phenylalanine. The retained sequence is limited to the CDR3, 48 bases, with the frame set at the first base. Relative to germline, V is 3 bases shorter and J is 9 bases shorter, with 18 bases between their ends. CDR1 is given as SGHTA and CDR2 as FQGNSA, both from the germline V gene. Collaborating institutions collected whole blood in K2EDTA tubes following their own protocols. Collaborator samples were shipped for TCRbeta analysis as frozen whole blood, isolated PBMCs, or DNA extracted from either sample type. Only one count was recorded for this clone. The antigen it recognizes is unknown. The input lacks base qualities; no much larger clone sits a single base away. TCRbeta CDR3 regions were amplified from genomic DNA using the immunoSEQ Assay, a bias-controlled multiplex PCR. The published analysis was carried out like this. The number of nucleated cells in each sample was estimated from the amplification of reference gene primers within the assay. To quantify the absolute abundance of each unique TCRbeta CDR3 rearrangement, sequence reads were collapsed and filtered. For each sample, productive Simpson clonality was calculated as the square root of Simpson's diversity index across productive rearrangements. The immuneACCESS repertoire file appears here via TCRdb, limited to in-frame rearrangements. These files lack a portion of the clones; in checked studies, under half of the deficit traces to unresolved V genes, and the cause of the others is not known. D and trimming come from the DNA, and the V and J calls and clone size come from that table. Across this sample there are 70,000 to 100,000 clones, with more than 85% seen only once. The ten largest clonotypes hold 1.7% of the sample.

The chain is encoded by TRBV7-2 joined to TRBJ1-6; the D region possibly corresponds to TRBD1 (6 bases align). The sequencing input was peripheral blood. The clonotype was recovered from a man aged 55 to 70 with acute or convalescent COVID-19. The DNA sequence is TGTGCCAGCAGCTTCAATGCCGGGACATTCGGTTCACCCCTCCACTTT. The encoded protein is CASSFNAGTFGSPLHF.